Listed below are T cell receptor beta chains from one sample, sequenced in a study of cytomegalovirus exposure and HLA in healthy donors. Sequenced by immunoSEQ multiplex PCR; TCRdb stores in-frame clones only, minus some. The sample lists approximately 270,000 clones, 80% to 90% occurring once. The source material was PBMCs. These receptors originate from a woman aged 18-30 years in good health and CMV-seronegative. Each CDR3 is given with its conserved first and last residue. D genes are given only for firm matches. Some rows mark clone size as missing; the rest say once, few, many or name a class of expanded clone.

d_call	v_call	j_call	clone_size	cdr3_nt	cdr3_aa
TRBD2	TRBV6-4	TRBJ2-1	many	TGTGCCAGCTCCCAACTAGACGGGGGGGCCGGGGAGCAGTTCTTC	CASSQLDGGAGEQFF
TRBD1	TRBV12-5	TRBJ2-3	NA	TGTGCTAGTGCTCAGACAGGGAGCACAGATACGCAGTATTTT	CASAQTGSTDTQYF
NA	TRBV11-2	TRBJ2-7	few	TGTGCCAGCAGCCCGGCAGGCGTTCCCCCACGTGAGCAGTACTTC	CASSPAGVPPREQYF
TRBD2	TRBV25-1	TRBJ2-3	NA	TGTGCCAGCAGTGATCCTAGCGGGGGACGCACAGATACGCAGTATTTT	CASSDPSGGRTDTQYF
TRBD2	TRBV5-4	TRBJ2-7	NA	TGTGCCAGCAGCTTGGCCGGGGGACTAGCGGGGGCCACCTCCTACGAGCAGTACTTC	CASSLAGGLAGATSYEQYF
TRBD1	TRBV29-1	TRBJ1-2	NA	TGCAGCGCGACGGGACAGGGAGTTTCCACCTTC	CSATGQGVSTF
TRBD1	TRBV4-1	TRBJ1-5	NA	TGCGCCAGCAGCCAAGGGAGGGGGCAGGAACCCCAGCATTTT	CASSQGRGQEPQHF
NA	TRBV29-1	TRBJ2-1	NA	TGCAGCGTCCCCCGCGGTATTGAGCAGTTCTTC	CSVPRGIEQFF
TRBD1	TRBV2	TRBJ1-4	NA	TGTGCCAGCAGGTCGTGGACAGGGGAGGGGGAAAAACTGTTTTTT	CASRSWTGEGEKLFF
TRBD1	TRBV30	TRBJ1-2	NA	TGTGCCTGGAGTGAGACAGGGGGCTACTATGGCTACACCTTC	CAWSETGGYYGYTF
NA	TRBV5-4	TRBJ2-1	NA	TGTGCCAGCAGCTTGGCAAGGCAGGGGACCAACAATGAGCAGTTCTTC	CASSLARQGTNNEQFF
NA	TRBV14	TRBJ2-1	few	TGTGCCAGCAGCCCGAATGAGCATTACTACAATGAGCAGTTCTTC	CASSPNEHYYNEQFF
NA	TRBV14	TRBJ2-1	NA	TGTGCCAGCAGCCAAGATCCCCGGACTTCTCAGTTCTTC	CASSQDPRTSQFF
TRBD2	TRBV6-6	TRBJ2-1	few	TGTGCCAGCAGCCCGTGGGGACTAGCGGACAATGAGCAGTTCTTC	CASSPWGLADNEQFF
NA	TRBV10-3	TRBJ2-3	NA	TGTGCCATCAGTGAGTCGAGACGGGCAGATACGCAGTATTTT	CAISESRRADTQYF
NA	TRBV7-2	TRBJ1-2	few	TGTGCCAGCAGCTTAGGAACGGTTGCCGGCTACACCTTC	CASSLGTVAGYTF